The 2 T cell receptor beta chains presented below share a single source sample, sequenced in a study of Graves' ophthalmopathy and Graves' hyperthyroidism. TCR beta CDR3 amplification used RNA transcripts. Second-round multiplex PCR came after first-round RT-PCR with HTBI primers. TCRdb reprocessed the multiplex PCR reads via MiXCR and lists one record per CDR3 protein. This sample carries roughly 300,000 distinct CDR3 sequences, about a sixth of them seen once, and the ten largest clones take 12%. Source material: peripheral blood. The receptors were gathered from an adult man with Graves' ophthalmopathy.

This clonotype was found many times. The chain links TRBV4-2 to TRBJ1-5, with D possibly matching TRBD1 (6 bases). Trimming left V 6 bases short and J 6 bases short, with 18 bases between. CDR3 size: 15 residues. The V gene's germline CDR1 is LGHNA and CDR2 YNFKEQ. CDR3 in amino acids: CASRARAGDRQPQHF. The CDR3 DNA reads as TGTGCCAGCAGGGCCAGGGCAGGGGATCGTCAGCCCCAGCATTTT.

In its sample, this clonotype was seen many times. The junction does not match germline at one end; this may be a read error. The J gene is TRBJ2-3, the V gene TRBV24-1, with a weak D call TRBD2 (5 bases). In germline, CDR1 is KGHDR, CDR2 SFDVKD. The CDR3 totals 16 residues. The CDR3 bases are TGTGCCACCCGTGAACGCGGCGGGTCGCTCACAGATACGCAGTATTTT. It specifies CATRERGGSLTDTQYF.